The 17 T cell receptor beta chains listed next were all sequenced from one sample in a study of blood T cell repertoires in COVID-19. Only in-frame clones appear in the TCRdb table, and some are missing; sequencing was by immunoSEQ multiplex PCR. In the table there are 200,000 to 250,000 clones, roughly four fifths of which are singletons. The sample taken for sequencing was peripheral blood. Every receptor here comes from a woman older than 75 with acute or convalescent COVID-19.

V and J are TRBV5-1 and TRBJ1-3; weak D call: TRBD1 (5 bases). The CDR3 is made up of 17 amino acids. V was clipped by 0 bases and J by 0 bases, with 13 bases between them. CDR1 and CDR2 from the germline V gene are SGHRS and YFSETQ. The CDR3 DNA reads TGCGCCAGCAGCTTGGTGGCCCAGGGCGTCTCTGGAAACACCATATATTTT. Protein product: CASSLVAQGVSGNTIYF.

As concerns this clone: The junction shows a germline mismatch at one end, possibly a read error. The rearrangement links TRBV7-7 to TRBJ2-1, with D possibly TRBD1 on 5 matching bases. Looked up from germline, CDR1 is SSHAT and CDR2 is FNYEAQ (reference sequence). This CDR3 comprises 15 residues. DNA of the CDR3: TGTGCTAGCAGCTTAGACAGTTACTCCTACAATGAGCAGTTCTTC. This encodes CASSLDSYSYNEQFF.

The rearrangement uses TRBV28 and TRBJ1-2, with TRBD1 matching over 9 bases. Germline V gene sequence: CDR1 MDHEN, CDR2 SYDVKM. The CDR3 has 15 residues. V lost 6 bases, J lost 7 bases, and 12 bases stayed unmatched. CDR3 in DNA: TGTGCCAGCAGATCTGCCGACAGGGGGAGAATTGGCTACACCTTC. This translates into CASRSADRGRIGYTF.

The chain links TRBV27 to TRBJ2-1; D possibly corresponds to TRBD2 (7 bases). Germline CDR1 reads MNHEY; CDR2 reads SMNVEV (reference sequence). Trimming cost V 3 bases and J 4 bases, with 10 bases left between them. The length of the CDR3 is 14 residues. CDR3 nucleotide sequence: TGTGCCAGCAGTTTTGGGGGGGCTTACAATGAGCAGTTCTTC. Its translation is CASSFGGAYNEQFF.

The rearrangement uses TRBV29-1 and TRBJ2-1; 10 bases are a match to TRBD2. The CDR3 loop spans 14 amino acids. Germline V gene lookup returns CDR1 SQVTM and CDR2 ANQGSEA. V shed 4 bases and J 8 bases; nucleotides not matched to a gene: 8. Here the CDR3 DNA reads TGCAGCGTTGTACGGGGGACTAGCGCGTATGAGCAGTTCTTC. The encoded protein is CSVVRGTSAYEQFF.

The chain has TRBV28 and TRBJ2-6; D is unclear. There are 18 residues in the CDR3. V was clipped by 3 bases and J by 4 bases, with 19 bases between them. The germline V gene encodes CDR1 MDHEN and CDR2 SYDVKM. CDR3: CASSFVSFGSRGANVLTF. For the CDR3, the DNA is TGTGCCAGCAGTTTTGTCAGCTTCGGTAGCCGAGGGGCCAACGTCCTGACTTTC. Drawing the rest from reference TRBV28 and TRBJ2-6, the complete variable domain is DVKVTQSSRYLVKRTGEKVFLECVQDMDHENMFWYRQDPGLGLRLIYFSYDVKMKEKGDIPEGYSVSREKKERFSLILESASTNQTSMYLCASSFVSFGSRGANVLTFGAGSRLTVL.

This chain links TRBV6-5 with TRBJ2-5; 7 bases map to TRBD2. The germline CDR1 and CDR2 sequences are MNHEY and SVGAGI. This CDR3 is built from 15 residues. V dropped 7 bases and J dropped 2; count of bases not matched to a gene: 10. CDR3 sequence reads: CASKERIGGQETQYF. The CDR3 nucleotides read TGTGCCAGCAAGGAACGGATCGGGGGGCAAGAGACCCAGTACTTC.

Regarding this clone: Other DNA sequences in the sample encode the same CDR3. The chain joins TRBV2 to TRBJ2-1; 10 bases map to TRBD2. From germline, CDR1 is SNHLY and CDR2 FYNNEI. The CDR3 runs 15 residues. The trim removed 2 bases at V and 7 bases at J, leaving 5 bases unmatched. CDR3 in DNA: TGTGCCAGCAGTGAACAAGCGGGAGGGCTGAATGAGCAGTTCTTC. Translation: CASSEQAGGLNEQFF.

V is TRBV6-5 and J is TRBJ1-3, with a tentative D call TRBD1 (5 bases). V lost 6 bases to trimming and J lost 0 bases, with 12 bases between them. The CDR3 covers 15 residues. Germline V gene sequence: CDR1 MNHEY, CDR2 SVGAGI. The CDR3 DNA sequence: TGTGCCAGCAGGACAGCCCTCAGCTCTGGAAACACCATATATTTT. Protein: CASRTALSSGNTIYF.

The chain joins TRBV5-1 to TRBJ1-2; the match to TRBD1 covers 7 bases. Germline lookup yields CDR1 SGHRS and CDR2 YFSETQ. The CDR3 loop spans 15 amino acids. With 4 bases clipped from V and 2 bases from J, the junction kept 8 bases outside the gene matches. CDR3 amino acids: CASSAAQGGNYGYTF. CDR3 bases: TGCGCCAGCAGCGCTGCGCAGGGGGGCAACTATGGCTACACCTTC.

The CDR3 is CASSPAGDSYQPQHF. DNA of the CDR3: TGTGCCAGCAGCCCCGCCGGGGACAGTTATCAGCCCCAGCATTTT. V gene TRBV9 combines with J gene TRBJ1-5; 7 positions match TRBD1. The germline V gene has CDR1 SGDLS and CDR2 YYNGEE. CDR3 size: 15 residues. V lost 4 bases to trimming and J lost 5 bases; unmatched junction nucleotides: 9.

The CDR3 loop is CASSGQANSPLHF. CDR3 DNA sequence: TGTGCCAGCAGCGGACAGGCAAATTCACCCCTCCACTTT. The chain couples TRBV7-2 to TRBJ1-6; TRBD1 agrees at 7 bases. Germline lookup yields CDR1 SGHTA and CDR2 FQGNSA. The J segment lost 7 bases and the V segment lost 5 bases, leaving 2 bases of the junction unmatched. CDR3 length: 13 amino acids.

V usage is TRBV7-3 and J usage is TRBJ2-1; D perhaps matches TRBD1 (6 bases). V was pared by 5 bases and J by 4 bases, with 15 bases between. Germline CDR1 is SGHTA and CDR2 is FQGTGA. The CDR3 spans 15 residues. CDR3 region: CASSRQQGPYNEQFF. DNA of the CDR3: TGTGCCAGCAGCAGACAACAGGGCCCGTACAATGAGCAGTTCTTC.

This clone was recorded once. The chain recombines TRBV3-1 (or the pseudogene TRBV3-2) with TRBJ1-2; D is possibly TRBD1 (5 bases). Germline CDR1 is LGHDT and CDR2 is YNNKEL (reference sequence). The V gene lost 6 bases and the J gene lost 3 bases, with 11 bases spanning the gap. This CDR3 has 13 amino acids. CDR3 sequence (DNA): TGTGCCAGCAGGGGGCAGAGCTACTATGGCTACACCTTC. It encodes CASRGQSYYGYTF.

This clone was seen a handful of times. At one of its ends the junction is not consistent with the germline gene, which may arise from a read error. The CDR3 loop is CASSTGQGTVGELFF. Written as DNA, the CDR3 is TGTGCTAGCAGCACGGGACAGGGTACGGTCGGGGAGCTGTTTTTT. The genes are TRBV7-7 and TRBJ2-2; 9 bases align to TRBD1. Germline V gives CDR1 SSHAT, CDR2 FNYEAQ (reference sequence). This CDR3 contains 15 residues.

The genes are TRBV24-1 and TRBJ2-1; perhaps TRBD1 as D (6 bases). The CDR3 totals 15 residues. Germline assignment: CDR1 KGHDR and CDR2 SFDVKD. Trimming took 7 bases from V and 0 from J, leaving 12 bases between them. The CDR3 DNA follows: TGTGCCACCAGCGCCGGACAGAGCTCCTACAATGAGCAGTTCTTC. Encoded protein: CATSAGQSSYNEQFF.

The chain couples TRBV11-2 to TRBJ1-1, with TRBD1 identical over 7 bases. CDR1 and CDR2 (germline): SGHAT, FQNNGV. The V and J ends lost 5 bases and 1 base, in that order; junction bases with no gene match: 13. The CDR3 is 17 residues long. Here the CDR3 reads CASSSRQAGGSNTEAFF. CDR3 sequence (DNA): TGTGCCAGCAGCAGCAGACAGGCAGGGGGTTCGAACACTGAAGCTTTCTTT.